The subject of this entry is one TCR beta chain. Its antigen is not identified. This record belongs to a study of graft-versus-host responses after intestinal transplantation. Background on the study: Recipients received multivisceral, liver-intestinal, or isolated intestinal transplants. Induction using anti-thymocyte globulin, followed by tacrolimus and steroids for approximately 3 years, was given to all recipients. Study results and limitations: Allografts of patients with graft-donor T cell macrochimerism showed high graft-versus-host to host-versus-graft clone ratios.

Sequencing was performed with immunoSEQ multiplex PCR; in TCRdb, only in-frame clones are kept and a portion is missing. Here the sample spans approximately 49,000 clones, roughly 90% being singletons. The CDR3 is 15 residues long. V lost 5 bases and J lost 6, with 17 bases in between. The V gene's germline CDR1 is SGHVS and CDR2 FQNEAQ. V gene TRBV7-8 combines with J gene TRBJ2-1; D is undetermined. The sequence was collected from a human donor who was the organ donor for an intestinal transplant. Specimen: unstimulated CD4+ T cells sorted from spleen or lymph node cells, collected before transplant. The DNA for the CDR3 is TGTGCCAGCAGCGCTTACACCTTTCTTCGCAATGAGCAGTTCTTC. It yields the protein CASSAYTFLRNEQFF.